This T cell receptor (beta chain) was found in a study of T-cell reconstitution after alpha-beta-depleted transplantation in children. This clonotype was recorded many times. Antigen: not known. Points from the study as a whole: Some patients owed their high day-60 TCRbeta diversity to surviving recipient T cells and thymic progenitors. Several hundred expanded graft clones reportedly supplied alpha-beta T cells about two months after transplant. T-cell counts and diversity were attributed mostly to newly produced T cells one year after transplant.

Preparing the TCRbeta library involved the use of unique molecular identifiers. TCRdb reprocessed the PCR reads with MiXCR, giving one entry per CDR3 protein. The sample shows about 300,000 distinct CDR3 sequences, over 9% of them seen only once. Germline V gene sequence: CDR1 SGHAT, CDR2 FQDESV (reference sequence). The ends lost 4 bases at V and 0 bases at J; junction bases unmatched: 18. The CDR3 has 20 amino acids. The starting material was PBMCs, obtained before TCRalphabeta/CD19-depleted stem cell transplant. The receptor's source is a boy in the first two years of life with acute myeloid leukemia, due to receive a stem cell transplant. The chain couples TRBV11-1 to TRBJ2-1, with 7 bases lining up with TRBD2. This chain's CDR3 is CASSSGTGGPIPSSYNEQFF. CDR3 bases: TGTGCCAGCAGCTCAGGTACGGGAGGACCGATCCCCTCCTCCTACAATGAGCAGTTCTTC.